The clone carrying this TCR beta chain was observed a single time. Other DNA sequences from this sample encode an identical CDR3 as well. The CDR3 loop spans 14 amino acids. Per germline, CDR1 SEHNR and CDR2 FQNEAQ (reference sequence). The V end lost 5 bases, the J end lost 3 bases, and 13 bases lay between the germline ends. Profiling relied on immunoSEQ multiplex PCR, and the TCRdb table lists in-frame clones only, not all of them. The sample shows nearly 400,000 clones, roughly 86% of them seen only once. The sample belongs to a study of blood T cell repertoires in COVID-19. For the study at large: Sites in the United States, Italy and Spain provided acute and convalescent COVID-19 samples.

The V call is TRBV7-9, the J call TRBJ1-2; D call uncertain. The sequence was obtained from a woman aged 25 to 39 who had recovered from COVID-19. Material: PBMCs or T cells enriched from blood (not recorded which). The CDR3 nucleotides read TGTGCCAGCAGCCCCGGAACAGTTGACTATGGCTACACCTTC. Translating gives CASSPGTVDYGYTF.